These 20 T cell receptor beta chains share one sample of origin, sequenced in a study of beta chain features in type 1 diabetes. Isolated RNA was reverse transcribed in full, so expressed TCRB transcripts were sequenced. Method: immunoSEQ multiplex PCR; TCRdb's copy keeps in-frame clones and lacks some. Here the sample spans fewer than 650,000 clones, about 14% being singletons. The specimen sequenced was naive CD4+ T cells from blood. These receptors were collected from a man between 18 and 35 years old in good health.

The sample holds a few counts of this clone. This chain joins TRBV11-2 and TRBJ2-3; the match to TRBD2 covers 11 bases. V gave up 5 bases and J gave up 5 bases; unmatched junction bases: 12. The CDR3 sequence is 17 residues long. The germline gives CDR1 SGHAT, CDR2 FQNNGV. The CDR3 region has the DNA TGTGCCAGCAGCCTTAGACTAGCGGGGAGCCTGGGAGATACGCAGTATTTT. It yields the protein CASSLRLAGSLGDTQYF.

There are a few counts of this clone. The genes are TRBV4-2 and TRBJ2-3, with 10 nucleotides matching TRBD2. Germline V CDR1 and CDR2: LGHNA, YNFKEQ. Unmatched junction bases numbered 6, after V lost 3 bases and J lost 12 bases. The CDR3 runs to 13 residues. The CDR3 DNA follows: TGTGCCAGCAGCCAGAGTGGACTAGCGGATCAGTATTTT. Translating gives CASSQSGLADQYF.

The rearrangement links TRBV7-8 to TRBJ2-7; 7 bases align to TRBD1. The CDR3 is 14 residues long. With 5 bases clipped from V and 2 bases from J, the junction kept 6 bases outside the gene matches. Per germline, CDR1 SGHVS and CDR2 FQNEAQ. The CDR3 region is CASSKTGQAYEQYF. In nucleotides, the CDR3 is TGTGCCAGCAGCAAGACAGGGCAAGCCTACGAGCAGTACTTC.

This clone showed up many times. V usage is TRBV7-9 and J usage is TRBJ2-6; D is unresolved. The CDR3 consists of 16 residues. Germline assignment: CDR1 SEHNR and CDR2 FQNEAQ (reference sequence). Trimming left V 2 bases short and J 1 base short, with 9 bases between. The chain's CDR3 is CASSLRPRSGANVLTF. CDR3 nucleotides: TGTGCCAGCAGCTTACGGCCTCGGTCTGGGGCCAACGTCCTGACTTTC.

This clone has just a few counts. The sample carries other DNA sequences with the same CDR3. J is TRBJ1-1 and V is TRBV5-4, with D possibly TRBD1 on 6 matching bases. The V end lost 2 bases, the J end lost 0 bases, and 11 bases lay between the germline ends. There are 15 residues in the CDR3. Germline CDR1 SGHNT, CDR2 YYREEE (reference sequence). The CDR3 DNA is TGTGCCAGCAGCTTACCAGGACAGTTGAACACTGAAGCTTTCTTT. Encoded protein: CASSLPGQLNTEAFF.

The chain is built from TRBV15 and TRBJ1-5; D is unresolved. This CDR3 contains 15 residues. Trimming pared 3 bases from V and 7 bases from J, leaving 16 bases between. Per germline, CDR1 LNHNV and CDR2 YYDKDF (reference sequence). DNA of the CDR3: TGTGCCACCAGCAGCACTGGGTATGGCAGCCAGCCCCAGCATTTT. Its translation: CATSSTGYGSQPQHF.

J is TRBJ2-7 and V is TRBV6-6; no clear D gene. This CDR3 region has 11 residues. CDR1 and CDR2 from the germline V gene are MNHNY and SVGAGI (reference sequence). The V and J ends lost 7 bases and 4 bases respectively, with 8 bases between them. CDR3 DNA: TGTGCCAGCACCACGCTTTACGAGCAGTACTTC. This translates into CASTTLYEQYF.

This chain connects TRBV28 to TRBJ2-5, with 7 positions matching TRBD1. CDR1 and CDR2 from the germline V gene are MDHEN and SYDVKM. The CDR3 contains 15 residues. The ends lost 2 bases at V and 7 bases at J; junction bases unmatched: 10. CDR3 sequence: CASSLSATGARTQYF. CDR3 coding DNA: TGTGCCAGCAGTTTAAGTGCTACAGGGGCTCGGACCCAGTACTTC.

This clone was found a few times. The sample has other DNA sequences that encode this CDR3 too. V and J are TRBV28 and TRBJ1-2, with 8 bases matching TRBD1. Germline CDR1 MDHEN, CDR2 SYDVKM. The CDR3 sequence is 12 residues long. Unmatched junction bases numbered 3, after V lost 4 bases and J lost 8 bases. The CDR3 coding sequence is TGTGCCAGCAGTTCGACAGGGGAGGGCTACACCTTC. It is translated as CASSSTGEGYTF.

This clone came up a few times. V and J are TRBV28 and TRBJ1-1; 9 nucleotides line up with TRBD1. This CDR3 spans 14 amino acids. The J segment lost 4 bases and the V segment lost 7 bases, leaving 7 bases of the junction unmatched. CDR1 and CDR2 (germline): MDHEN, SYDVKM. The CDR3 nucleotides read TGTGCCAGCACCAGACGACAGGGGGGCACTGAAGCTTTCTTT. Translation: CASTRRQGGTEAFF.

The chain links TRBV11-2 to TRBJ1-5; 7 bases map to TRBD1. The germline gives CDR1 SGHAT, CDR2 FQNNGV. V dropped 3 bases and J dropped 1; count of bases not matched to a gene: 12. The CDR3 runs 18 residues. The CDR3 bases are TGTGCCAGCAGCTTGAGGGACAGTCGACTGACGAGCAATCAGCCCCAGCATTTT. Its translation is CASSLRDSRLTSNQPQHF.

The chain has TRBV9 and TRBJ2-1, with TRBD2 identical over 8 bases. The V gene's germline CDR1 is SGDLS and CDR2 YYNGEE. V gave up 0 bases and J gave up 8 bases; unmatched junction bases: 7. The CDR3 has 15 residues. CDR3 DNA sequence: TGTGCCAGCAGCGTAGGCGGGGGGAAAGTATATGAGCAGTTCTTC. Translation: CASSVGGGKVYEQFF.

This clone was recorded a few times. The chain combines TRBV6-5 with TRBJ1-2, with 9 bases matching TRBD1. With V trimmed by 0 bases and J by 5 bases, 7 bases remained unmatched. CDR3 size: 16 residues. Germline CDR1 and CDR2: MNHEY and SVGAGI. Written as DNA, the CDR3 is TGTGCCAGCAGTTACTCGGGACAGGGCCCTGGGTATGGCTACACCTTC. Its translation: CASSYSGQGPGYGYTF.

This clone has more than one count but fewer than ten. V and J are TRBV7-9 and TRBJ2-1, with a weak D call TRBD2 (5 bases). The CDR3 runs 15 residues. V lost 5 bases to trimming and J lost 2 bases, with 13 bases between them. Germline-derived CDR1 and CDR2 are SEHNR and FQNEAQ (reference sequence). The CDR3 spells CASSQSGKAYNEQFF. The CDR3 coding sequence is TGTGCCAGCAGCCAAAGCGGAAAAGCCTACAATGAGCAGTTCTTC.

This chain connects TRBV5-5 to TRBJ1-4; no clear D gene. The CDR3 has 14 residues. Trimming pared 2 bases from V and 3 bases from J, leaving 8 bases between. From germline, CDR1 is SGHKS and CDR2 YYEKEE (reference sequence). The CDR3: CASSFAWANEKLFF. CDR3 DNA: TGTGCCAGCAGCTTCGCTTGGGCTAATGAAAAACTGTTTTTT.

This clone was picked up a small number of times. This sequence joins TRBV7-9 and TRBJ1-2; D is uncertain. Germline values: CDR1 SEHNR, CDR2 FQNEAQ (reference sequence). The CDR3 length is 13 residues. V was cut by 4 bases and J by 1 base, with 7 bases left in between. CDR3 nucleotides: TGTGCCAGCAGCTCAACCTTTAACTATGGCTACACCTTC. Translated: CASSSTFNYGYTF.

To note about this clone: Other DNA sequences in this sample translate to the same CDR3. This chain joins TRBV9 and TRBJ1-1; maybe TRBD1 (6 bases). The V gene lost 0 bases and the J gene lost 5 bases, with 14 bases spanning the gap. Looked up from germline, CDR1 is SGDLS and CDR2 is YYNGEE. This CDR3 region has 15 residues. The CDR3, as DNA: TGTGCCAGCAGCGTAGTGGGGGCCCGGAATACTGAAGCTTTCTTT. Its translation: CASSVVGARNTEAFF.

This clone appeared a few times. This chain uses TRBV7-9 with TRBJ2-5, with a weak D call TRBD2 (7 bases). This CDR3 comprises 15 residues. Trimming took 2 bases from V and 5 from J, leaving 15 bases between them. Germline values: CDR1 SEHNR, CDR2 FQNEAQ (reference sequence). The CDR3 spells CASSLSLQGGETQYF. CDR3 nucleotides: TGTGCCAGCAGCTTAAGTTTACAGGGAGGGGAGACCCAGTACTTC.

V gene TRBV6-4 combines with J gene TRBJ2-3, with 13 nucleotides matching TRBD2. This CDR3 has 16 amino acids. Germline lookup yields CDR1 MRHNA and CDR2 SNTAGT. With V trimmed by 6 bases and J by 5 bases, 8 bases remained unmatched. The CDR3 coding sequence is TGTGCCAGCAGCCGAACTAGCGGGGGGGCAGGAGATACGCAGTATTTT. Amino acid sequence: CASSRTSGGAGDTQYF.

This clone was seen more than once but under ten times. V is TRBV2 and J is TRBJ2-7, with D unclear. V gave up 4 bases and J gave up 2 bases, with 12 bases separating them. CDR1 is SNHLY, CDR2 FYNNEI, per germline. The CDR3 covers 14 residues. The CDR3, as DNA: TGTGCCAGCAGTGTCGTAGGGATCCCCTACGAGCAGTACTTC. Amino acids: CASSVVGIPYEQYF.